One sample yielded the 20 T cell receptor beta chains listed below, sequenced in a study of T-cell memory formation after mild COVID-19. One entry per CDR3 protein, called by TCRdb with MiXCR from the 5' RACE reads. The sample has about 360,000 distinct CDR3 sequences, over 13% seen once; the top ten hold roughly a fifth. Sequenced sample: PBMCs or a T cell subset sorted from them (not recorded which). The receptors derive from a man aged 18-30 years who had mild COVID-19 (a few samples of this study predate the infection). Cell type and time point are not known.

The rearrangement joins TRBV5-1 to TRBJ1-2, with D possibly matching TRBD1 (5 bases). In germline, CDR1 is SGHRS, CDR2 YFSETQ. V was trimmed by 2 bases and J by 9 bases, leaving 14 bases between them. This CDR3 spans 13 amino acids. The CDR3 DNA follows: TGCGCCAGCAGCTTAAAACAGGATGATCGCTACACCTTC. It yields the protein CASSLKQDDRYTF.

This clonotype has a handful of counts. This chain connects TRBV11-2 to TRBJ2-3; 9 bases fit TRBD2. The CDR3 is 14 amino acids. CDR1 and CDR2 from the germline V gene are SGHAT and FQNNGV. V lost 8 bases to trimming and J lost 5 bases; unmatched junction nucleotides: 8. The chain's CDR3 is CASGSSGDLDTQYF. DNA for the CDR3: TGTGCCAGCGGTTCTAGCGGGGATTTAGATACGCAGTATTTT.

V is TRBV24-1 and J is TRBJ2-3, with D perhaps matching TRBD1 (5 bases). V was trimmed by 7 bases and J by 2 bases, leaving 9 bases between them. Germline-derived CDR1 and CDR2 are KGHDR and SFDVKD. The CDR3 is 13 amino acids. Here the CDR3 reads CATSQGFTDTQYF. The CDR3 nucleotides are TGTGCCACCAGCCAGGGTTTCACAGATACGCAGTATTTT.

The V and J genes are TRBV3-1 and TRBJ2-5; possible D gene TRBD1, 5 bases. Trimming took off 0 bases at V and 3 bases at J, with 11 bases between the two ends. Germline CDR1 LGHDT, CDR2 YNNKEL (reference sequence). The CDR3 is 15 amino acids. As DNA, the CDR3 is TGTGCCAGCAGCCAAGATCTTGTAGGGGAAGAGACCCAGTACTTC. It encodes CASSQDLVGEETQYF.

This chain uses TRBV4-1 with TRBJ2-1; the D is unclear. From germline, CDR1 is MGHRA and CDR2 YSYEKL. The length of the CDR3 is 14 residues. Trimming removed 3 bases from V and 5 bases from J, with 11 bases in between. CDR3 loop: CASSQSLGDNEQFF. CDR3 bases: TGCGCCAGCAGCCAGTCCCTCGGCGACAATGAGCAGTTCTTC.

The V call is TRBV7-2, the J call TRBJ1-2; tentatively, D is TRBD1 (5 bases). Germline lookup yields CDR1 SGHTA and CDR2 FQGNSA. There are 13 residues in the CDR3. V was cut by 5 bases and J by 4 bases, with 11 bases left in between. The CDR3 loop reads CASSTGTGYGYTF. The CDR3 DNA sequence: TGTGCCAGCAGCACCGGGACGGGCTATGGCTACACCTTC.

The chain couples TRBV18 to TRBJ2-7; 9 bases are shared with TRBD2. Trimming took 3 bases from V and 0 from J; bases not matched to a gene: 6. Germline V gene sequence: CDR1 KGHSH, CDR2 LQKENI. The CDR3 consists of 16 residues. For the CDR3, the DNA is TGTGCCAGCTCACCGGCGGGACTAGCTAGCTCCTACGAGCAGTACTTC. Translated: CASSPAGLASSYEQYF.

The genes are TRBV27 and TRBJ2-5; D gene ambiguous. The CDR3 runs to 13 residues. V lost 4 bases and J lost 7, with 13 bases in between. Per the germline V gene, CDR1 is MNHEY and CDR2 is SMNVEV (reference sequence). The CDR3 protein is CASSSAPKGTQYF. The CDR3 bases are TGTGCCAGCAGTTCAGCGCCTAAAGGGACCCAGTACTTC.

As concerns this clonotype: One end of the junction varies from germline; a read error may be responsible. The chain has TRBV11-2 and TRBJ2-7, with D tentatively TRBD2 (5 bases). CDR3 length equals 12 residues. The germline V gene has CDR1 SGHAT and CDR2 FQNNGV. The CDR3 here is CASSLDLGRSDF. In nucleotides, the CDR3 is TGTGCCAGCAGCTTAGATCTGGGGAGATCGGACTTC.

This chain connects TRBV6-6 to TRBJ1-2; D remains ambiguous. Trimming took off 6 bases at V and 3 bases at J, with 11 bases between the two ends. CDR3 length: 13 amino acids. Germline CDR1 and CDR2: MNHNY and SVGAGI (reference sequence). CDR3 sequence (DNA): TGTGCCAGCAGGGGCGGTATGGACTATGGCTACACCTTC. This codes for CASRGGMDYGYTF.

This clonotype was detected a few times. The V gene is TRBV5-5, the J gene TRBJ1-2; TRBD1 matches at 9 bases. This CDR3 has 13 amino acids. The germline V gene has CDR1 SGHKS and CDR2 YYEKEE (reference sequence). The V gene end was trimmed by 4 bases and the J gene end by 6 bases; junction bases not matched to a gene: 4. CDR3 sequence reads: CASSNRDRDGYTF. CDR3 DNA sequence: TGTGCCAGCAGCAACCGGGACAGGGATGGCTACACCTTC.

This chain uses TRBV18 with TRBJ2-5; a weak D match, TRBD1 (6 bases). The CDR3 sequence is 14 residues long. V was trimmed by 3 bases and J by 1 base, leaving 9 bases between them. In germline, CDR1 is KGHSH, CDR2 LQKENI. The CDR3 nucleotides are TGTGCCAGCTCACCGGACAGCCGCCAAGAGACCCAGTACTTC. Its protein product is CASSPDSRQETQYF.

The chain carries TRBV12-3 or TRBV12-4 and TRBJ2-3, with 8 bases lining up with TRBD2. The CDR3 spans 16 residues. The J segment lost 0 bases and the V segment lost 5 bases, leaving 7 bases of the junction unmatched. CDR3 sequence: CASSPLAGTSTDTQYF. The CDR3 DNA follows: TGTGCCAGCAGTCCCTTAGCGGGGACTAGCACAGATACGCAGTATTTT.

The CDR3 spells CASGLVSGGTDTQYF. The CDR3 coding sequence is TGTGCTAGTGGTTTGGTAAGCGGGGGCACAGATACGCAGTATTTT. The chain links TRBV12-5 to TRBJ2-3, with 7 nucleotides matching TRBD2. Looked up from germline, CDR1 is LGHNT and CDR2 is FRNRAP. After removal of 0 bases from V and 1 base from J, the junction contained 1 base not matched to a gene. The CDR3 has 15 amino acids.

This clonotype was picked up a small number of times. The V and J genes are TRBV7-6 and TRBJ2-2; 11 bases align to TRBD1. The ends lost 5 bases at V and 7 bases at J; junction bases unmatched: 6. This CDR3 has 15 residues. CDR1 and CDR2 (germline): SGHVS, FNYEAQ. The CDR3 DNA follows: TGTGCCAGCAGCCCGGGACAGGGGGTTCTCGGGGAGCTGTTTTTT. Its protein is CASSPGQGVLGELFF.

This clonotype has just a few counts. The chain recombines TRBV12-3 or TRBV12-4 with TRBJ2-3, with 8 nucleotides matching TRBD2. The CDR3 has 16 amino acids. The V segment lost 8 bases and the J segment 3 bases; nucleotides outside the gene matches: 13. Here the CDR3 reads CASRPGRGYPTDTQYF. In nucleotides, the CDR3 is TGTGCCAGCCGACCCGGGAGGGGTTATCCTACAGATACGCAGTATTTT.

In its sample, this clonotype was seen a few times. The CDR3 coding sequence is TGCAGTGCCACCGACCCCTTGGCTAGCACAGATACGCAGTATTTT. Translation gives CSATDPLASTDTQYF. The gene calls are TRBV20-1 and TRBJ2-3; D unresolved. Germline CDR1 DFQATT, CDR2 SNEGSKA (reference sequence). Trimming stripped 6 bases from V and 0 bases from J, with 16 bases between. CDR3 length: 15 residues.

This sequence joins TRBV30 and TRBJ1-1, with D uncertain. V lost 0 bases to trimming and J lost 10 bases, with 18 bases between them. The germline V gene encodes CDR1 GTSNPN and CDR2 SVGIG (reference sequence). The CDR3 has 14 amino acids. The CDR3 nucleotides read TGTGCCTGGAGTGTACTCGGGCCCAGATTGGGAGCTTTCTTT. Translation: CAWSVLGPRLGAFF. Full variable domain (missing parts from reference TRBV30 and TRBJ1-1): SQTIHQWPATLVQPVGSPLSLECTVEGTSNPNLYWYRQAAGRGLQLLFYSVGIGQISSEVPQNLSASRPQDRQFILSSKKLLLSDSGFYLCAWSVLGPRLGAFFGQGTRLTVV.

The sample holds a few counts of this clonotype. The chain joins TRBV4-1 to TRBJ2-3; D remains unclear. The CDR3 contains 11 residues. Germline lookup yields CDR1 MGHRA and CDR2 YSYEKL. V lost 0 bases and J lost 8, with 3 bases in between. This CDR3 reads CASSQDVTQYF. The CDR3 bases are TGCGCCAGCAGCCAAGACGTTACGCAGTATTTT.

In its sample, this clonotype was seen many times. The genes are TRBV7-8 and TRBJ1-6; 7 bases are shared with TRBD1. Germline CDR1 and CDR2: SGHVS and FQNEAQ. Trimming at V came to 5 bases and at J to 1 base, leaving 8 bases not matched to a gene. CDR3 size: 17 residues. Written as DNA, the CDR3 is TGTGCCAGCAGCCAGATGACAGGGAGGTCCTATAATTCACCCCTCCACTTT. Amino acids: CASSQMTGRSYNSPLHF.